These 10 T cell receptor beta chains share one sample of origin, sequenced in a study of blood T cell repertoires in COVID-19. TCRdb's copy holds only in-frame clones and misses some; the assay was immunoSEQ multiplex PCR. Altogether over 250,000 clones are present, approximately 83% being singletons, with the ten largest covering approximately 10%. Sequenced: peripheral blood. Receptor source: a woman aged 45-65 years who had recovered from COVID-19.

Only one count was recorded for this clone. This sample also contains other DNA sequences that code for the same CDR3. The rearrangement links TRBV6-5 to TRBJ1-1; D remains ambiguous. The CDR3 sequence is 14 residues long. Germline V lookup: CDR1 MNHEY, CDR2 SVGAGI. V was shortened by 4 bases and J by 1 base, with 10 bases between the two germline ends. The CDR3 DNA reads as TGTGCCAGCAGTTCAGGCAGCAAGAACACTGAAGCTTTCTTT. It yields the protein CASSSGSKNTEAFF.

The DNA of the CDR3 is TGTGCCAGCAGTCACGGGACAGGGAAAAGGTACGAGCAGTACTTC. This sequence encodes CASSHGTGKRYEQYF. The genes are TRBV6-5 and TRBJ2-7; 9 positions agree with TRBD1. This CDR3 region has 15 residues. CDR1 is MNHEY and CDR2 is SVGAGI in the germline V gene. After removal of 5 bases from V and 4 bases from J, the junction contained 9 bases not matched to a gene.

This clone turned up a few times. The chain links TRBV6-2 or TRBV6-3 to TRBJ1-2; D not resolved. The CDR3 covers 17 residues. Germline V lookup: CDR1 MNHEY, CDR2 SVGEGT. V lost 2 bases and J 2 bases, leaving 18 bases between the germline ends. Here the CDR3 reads CASSYPPRQEINYGYTF. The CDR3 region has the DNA TGTGCCAGCAGTTACCCTCCCCGCCAAGAGATAAACTATGGCTACACCTTC.

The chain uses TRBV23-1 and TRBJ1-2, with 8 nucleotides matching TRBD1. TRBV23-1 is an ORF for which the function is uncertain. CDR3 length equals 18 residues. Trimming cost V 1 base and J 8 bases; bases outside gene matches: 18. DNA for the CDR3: TGCGCCAGCAGTCAATTTCAGGACAGGGAGGTAGGGAAGTGGGGCTACACCTTC. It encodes CASSQFQDREVGKWGYTF.

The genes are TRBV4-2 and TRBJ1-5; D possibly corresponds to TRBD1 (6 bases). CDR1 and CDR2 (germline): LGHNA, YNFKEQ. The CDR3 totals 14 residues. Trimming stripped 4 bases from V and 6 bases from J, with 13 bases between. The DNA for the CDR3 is TGTGCCAGCAGCCTCAGGGGTGACGGTCAGCCCCAGCATTTT. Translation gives CASSLRGDGQPQHF.

The CDR3: CASSFVGGGSPLHF. Written as DNA, the CDR3 is TGTGCCAGCAGTTTTGTGGGGGGGGGTTCACCCCTCCACTTT. The chain links TRBV28 to TRBJ1-6; tentatively, D is TRBD1 (5 bases). CDR3 size: 14 residues. Germline assignment: CDR1 MDHEN and CDR2 SYDVKM. Trimming took off 3 bases at V and 9 bases at J, with 12 bases between the two ends.

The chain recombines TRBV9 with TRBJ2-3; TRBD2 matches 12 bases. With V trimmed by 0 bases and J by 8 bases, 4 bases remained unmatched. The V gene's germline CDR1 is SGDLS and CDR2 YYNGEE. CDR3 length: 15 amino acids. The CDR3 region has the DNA TGTGCCAGCAGCGTAGGGACTAGCGGGGACGGTACGCAGTATTTT. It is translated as CASSVGTSGDGTQYF. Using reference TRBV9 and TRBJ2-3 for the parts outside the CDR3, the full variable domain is DSGVTQTPKHLITATGQRVTLRCSPRSGDLSVYWYQQSLDQGLQFLIQYYNGEERAKGNILERFSAQQFPDLHSELNLSSLELGDSALYFCASSVGTSGDGTQYFGPGTRLTVL.

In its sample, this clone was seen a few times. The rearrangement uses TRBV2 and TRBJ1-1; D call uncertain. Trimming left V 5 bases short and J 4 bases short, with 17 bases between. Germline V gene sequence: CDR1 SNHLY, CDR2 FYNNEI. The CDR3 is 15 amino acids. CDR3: CASSLNPGLVTEAFF. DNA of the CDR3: TGTGCCAGCAGTCTCAACCCGGGGTTGGTCACTGAAGCTTTCTTT.

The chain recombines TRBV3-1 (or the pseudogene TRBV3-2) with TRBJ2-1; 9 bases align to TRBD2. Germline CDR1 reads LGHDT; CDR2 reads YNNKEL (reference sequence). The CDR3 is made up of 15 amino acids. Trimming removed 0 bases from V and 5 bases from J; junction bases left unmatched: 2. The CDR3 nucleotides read TGTGCCAGCAGCCAAGAGGCTAGCGGGAACAATGAGCAGTTCTTC. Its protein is CASSQEASGNNEQFF.

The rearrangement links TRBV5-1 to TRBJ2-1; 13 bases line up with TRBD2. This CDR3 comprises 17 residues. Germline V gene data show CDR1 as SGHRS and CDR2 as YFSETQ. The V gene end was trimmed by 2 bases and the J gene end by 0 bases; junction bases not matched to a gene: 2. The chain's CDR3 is CASSLRLAGGSYNEQFF. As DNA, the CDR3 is TGCGCCAGCAGCTTAAGACTAGCGGGGGGCTCCTACAATGAGCAGTTCTTC.